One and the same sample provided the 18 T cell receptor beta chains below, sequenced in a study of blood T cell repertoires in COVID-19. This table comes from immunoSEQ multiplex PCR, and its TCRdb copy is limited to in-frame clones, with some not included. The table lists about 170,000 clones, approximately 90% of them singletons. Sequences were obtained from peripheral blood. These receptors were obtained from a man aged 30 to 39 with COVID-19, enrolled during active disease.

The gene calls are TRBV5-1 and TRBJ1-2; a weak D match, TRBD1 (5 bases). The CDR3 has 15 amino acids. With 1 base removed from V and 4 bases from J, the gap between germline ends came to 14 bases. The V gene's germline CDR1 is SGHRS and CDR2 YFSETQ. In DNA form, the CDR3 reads TGCGCCAGCAGCTTGCTTGGGGACTTAAGCTATGGCTACACCTTC. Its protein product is CASSLLGDLSYGYTF.

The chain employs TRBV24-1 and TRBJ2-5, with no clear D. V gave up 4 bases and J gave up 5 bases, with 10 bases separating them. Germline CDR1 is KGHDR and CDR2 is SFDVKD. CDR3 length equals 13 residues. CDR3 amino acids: CATSDPSRETQYF. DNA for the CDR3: TGTGCCACCAGTGACCCGTCTAGGGAGACCCAGTACTTC.

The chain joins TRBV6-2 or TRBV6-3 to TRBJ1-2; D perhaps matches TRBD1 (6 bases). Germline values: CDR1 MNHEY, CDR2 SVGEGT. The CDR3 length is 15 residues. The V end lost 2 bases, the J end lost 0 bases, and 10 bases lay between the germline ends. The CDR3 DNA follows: TGTGCCAGCAGTTACGGGACAACCGCTAACTATGGCTACACCTTC. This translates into CASSYGTTANYGYTF.

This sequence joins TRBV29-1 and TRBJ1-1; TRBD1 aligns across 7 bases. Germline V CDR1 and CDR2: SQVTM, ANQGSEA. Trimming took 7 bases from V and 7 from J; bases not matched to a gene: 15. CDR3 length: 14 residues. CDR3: CSATGRGNRGEAFF. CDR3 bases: TGCAGCGCCACCGGCAGGGGGAATCGGGGTGAAGCTTTCTTT.

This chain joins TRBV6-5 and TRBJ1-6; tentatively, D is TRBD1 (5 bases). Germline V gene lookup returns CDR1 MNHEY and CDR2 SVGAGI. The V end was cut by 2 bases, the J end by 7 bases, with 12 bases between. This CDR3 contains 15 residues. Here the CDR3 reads CASSYGAGRNSPLHF. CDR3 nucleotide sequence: TGTGCCAGCAGTTACGGGGCAGGGAGGAATTCACCCCTCCACTTT.

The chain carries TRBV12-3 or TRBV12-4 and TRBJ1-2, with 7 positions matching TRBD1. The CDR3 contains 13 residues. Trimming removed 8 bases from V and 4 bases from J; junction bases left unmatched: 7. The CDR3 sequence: CASQLTGAYGYTF. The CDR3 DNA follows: TGTGCCAGCCAACTTACAGGGGCCTATGGCTACACCTTC.

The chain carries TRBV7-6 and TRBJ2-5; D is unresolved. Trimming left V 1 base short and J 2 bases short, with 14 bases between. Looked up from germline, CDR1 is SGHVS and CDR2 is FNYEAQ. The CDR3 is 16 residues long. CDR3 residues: CASSLVGSLLQETQYF. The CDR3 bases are TGTGCCAGCAGCTTAGTGGGCAGCTTATTACAAGAGACCCAGTACTTC. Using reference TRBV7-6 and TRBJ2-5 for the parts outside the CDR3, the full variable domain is GAGVSQSPRYKVTKRGQDVALRCDPISGHVSLYWYRQALGQGPEFLTYFNYEAQQDKSGLPNDRFSAERPEGSISTLTIQRTEQRDSAMYRCASSLVGSLLQETQYFGPGTRLLVL.

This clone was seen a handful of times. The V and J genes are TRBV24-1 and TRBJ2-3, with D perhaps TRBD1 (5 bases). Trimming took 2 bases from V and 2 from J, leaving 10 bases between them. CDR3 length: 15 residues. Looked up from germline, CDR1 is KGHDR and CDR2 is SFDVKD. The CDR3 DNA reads TGTGCCACCAGTGATTATCGGACATACACAGATACGCAGTATTTT. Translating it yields CATSDYRTYTDTQYF.

The CDR3 DNA reads TGTGCCAGCAGTCCTCAGCCCGGGCTAGCGTTCTACAATGAGCAGTTCTTC. Translated, it gives CASSPQPGLAFYNEQFF. The rearrangement links TRBV27 to TRBJ2-1; D perhaps matches TRBD2 (6 bases). CDR1 and CDR2 (germline): MNHEY, SMNVEV (reference sequence). The CDR3 covers 17 residues. Trimming cost V 5 bases and J 3 bases, with 20 bases left between them.

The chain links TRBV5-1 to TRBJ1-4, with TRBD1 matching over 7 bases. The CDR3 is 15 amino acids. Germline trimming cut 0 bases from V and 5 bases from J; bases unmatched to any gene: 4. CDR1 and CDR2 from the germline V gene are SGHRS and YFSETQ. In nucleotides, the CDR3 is TGCGCCAGCAGCTTGGGGACAGGACTAAATGAAAAACTGTTTTTT. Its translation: CASSLGTGLNEKLFF.

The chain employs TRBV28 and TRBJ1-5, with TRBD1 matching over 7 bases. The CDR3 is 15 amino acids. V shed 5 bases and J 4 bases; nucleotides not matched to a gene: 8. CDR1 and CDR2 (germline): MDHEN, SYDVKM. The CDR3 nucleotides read TGTGCCAGCAGTGCACTCGACAGGGAGAATCAGCCCCAGCATTTT. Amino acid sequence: CASSALDRENQPQHF.

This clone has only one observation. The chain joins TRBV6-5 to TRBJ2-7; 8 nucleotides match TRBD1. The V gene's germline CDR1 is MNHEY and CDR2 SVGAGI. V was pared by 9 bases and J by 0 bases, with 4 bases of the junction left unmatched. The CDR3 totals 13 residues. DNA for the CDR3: TGTGCCAGTGGACAGGGAGGCTCCTACGAGCAGTACTTC. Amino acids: CASGQGGSYEQYF.

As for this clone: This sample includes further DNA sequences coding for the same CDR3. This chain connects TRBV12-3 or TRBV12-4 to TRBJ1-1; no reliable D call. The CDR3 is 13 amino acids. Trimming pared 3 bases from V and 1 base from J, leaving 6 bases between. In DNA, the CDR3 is TGTGCCAGCAGTTTTACCGGGAACACTGAAGCTTTCTTT. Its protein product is CASSFTGNTEAFF.

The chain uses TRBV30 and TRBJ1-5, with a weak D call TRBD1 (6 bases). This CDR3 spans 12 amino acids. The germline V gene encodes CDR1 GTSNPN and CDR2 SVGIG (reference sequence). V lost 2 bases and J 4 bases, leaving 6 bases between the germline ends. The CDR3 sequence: CAWSQGNQPQHF. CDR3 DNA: TGTGCCTGGAGTCAGGGGAATCAGCCCCAGCATTTT. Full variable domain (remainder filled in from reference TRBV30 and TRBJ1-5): SQTIHQWPATLVQPVGSPLSLECTVEGTSNPNLYWYRQAAGRGLQLLFYSVGIGQISSEVPQNLSASRPQDRQFILSSKKLLLSDSGFYLCAWSQGNQPQHFGDGTRLSIL.

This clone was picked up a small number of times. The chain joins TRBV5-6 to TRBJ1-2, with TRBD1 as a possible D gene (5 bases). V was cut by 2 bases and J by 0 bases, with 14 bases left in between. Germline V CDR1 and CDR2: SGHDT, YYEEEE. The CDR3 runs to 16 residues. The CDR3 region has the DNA TGTGCCAGCAGCTTAAGACAGATTGTAGCTAACTATGGCTACACCTTC. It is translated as CASSLRQIVANYGYTF.

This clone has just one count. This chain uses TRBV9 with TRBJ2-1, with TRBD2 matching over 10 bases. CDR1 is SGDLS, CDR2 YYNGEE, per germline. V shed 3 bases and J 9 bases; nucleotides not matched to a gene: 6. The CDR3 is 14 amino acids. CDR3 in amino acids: CASSERTSGGEQFF. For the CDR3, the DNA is TGTGCCAGCAGCGAGCGGACTAGCGGTGGTGAGCAGTTCTTC.

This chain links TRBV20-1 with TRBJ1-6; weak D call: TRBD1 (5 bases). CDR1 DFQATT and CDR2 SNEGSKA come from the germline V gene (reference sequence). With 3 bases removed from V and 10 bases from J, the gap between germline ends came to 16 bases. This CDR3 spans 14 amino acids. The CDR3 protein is CSASLFGQRSPLHF. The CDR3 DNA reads TGCAGTGCTAGTTTATTTGGACAAAGATCACCCCTCCACTTT.

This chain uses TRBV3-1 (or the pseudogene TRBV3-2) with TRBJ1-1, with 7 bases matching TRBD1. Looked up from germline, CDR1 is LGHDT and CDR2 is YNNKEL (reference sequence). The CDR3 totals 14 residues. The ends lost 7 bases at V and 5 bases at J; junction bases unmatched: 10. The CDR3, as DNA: TGTGCCAGCACTCACAGGGGCGGCATTACTGAAGCTTTCTTT. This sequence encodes CASTHRGGITEAFF.